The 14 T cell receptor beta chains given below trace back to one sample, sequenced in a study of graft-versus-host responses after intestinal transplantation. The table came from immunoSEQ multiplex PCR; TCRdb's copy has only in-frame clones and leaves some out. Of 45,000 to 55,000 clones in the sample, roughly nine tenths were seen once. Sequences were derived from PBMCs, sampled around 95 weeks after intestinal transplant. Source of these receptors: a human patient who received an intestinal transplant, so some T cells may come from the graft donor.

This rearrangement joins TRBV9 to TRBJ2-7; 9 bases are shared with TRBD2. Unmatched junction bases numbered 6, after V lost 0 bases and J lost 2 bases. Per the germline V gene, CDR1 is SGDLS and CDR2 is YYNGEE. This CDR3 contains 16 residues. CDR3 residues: CASSVAPGGGAYEQYF. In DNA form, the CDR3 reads TGTGCCAGCAGCGTAGCCCCTGGCGGGGGGGCCTACGAGCAGTACTTC.

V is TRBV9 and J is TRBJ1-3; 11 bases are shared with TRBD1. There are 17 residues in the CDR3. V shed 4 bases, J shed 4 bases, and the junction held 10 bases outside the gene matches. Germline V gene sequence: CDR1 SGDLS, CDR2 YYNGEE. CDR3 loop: CASSFRDRGSLGNTIYF. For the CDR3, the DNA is TGTGCCAGCAGCTTCCGGGACAGGGGGTCTCTCGGAAACACCATATATTTT.

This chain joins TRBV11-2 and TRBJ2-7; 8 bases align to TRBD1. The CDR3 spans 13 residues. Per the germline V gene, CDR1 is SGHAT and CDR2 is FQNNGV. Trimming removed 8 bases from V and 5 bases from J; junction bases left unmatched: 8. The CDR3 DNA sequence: TGTGCCAGCGCGACAGGGGTAAAGGACGAGCAGTACTTC. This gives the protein CASATGVKDEQYF.

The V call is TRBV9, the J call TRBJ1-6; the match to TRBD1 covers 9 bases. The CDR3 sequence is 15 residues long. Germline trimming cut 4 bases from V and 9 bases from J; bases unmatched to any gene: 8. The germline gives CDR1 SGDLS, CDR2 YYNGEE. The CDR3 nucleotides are TGTGCCAGCAGCCCCGGCGGGACAGGGTCTTCACCCCTCCACTTT. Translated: CASSPGGTGSSPLHF.

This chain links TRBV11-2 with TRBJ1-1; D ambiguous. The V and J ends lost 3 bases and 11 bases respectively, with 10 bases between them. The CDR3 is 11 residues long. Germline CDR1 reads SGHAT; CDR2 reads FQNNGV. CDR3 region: CASSLEMEAFF. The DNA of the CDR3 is TGTGCCAGCAGCTTGGAGATGGAGGCTTTCTTT.

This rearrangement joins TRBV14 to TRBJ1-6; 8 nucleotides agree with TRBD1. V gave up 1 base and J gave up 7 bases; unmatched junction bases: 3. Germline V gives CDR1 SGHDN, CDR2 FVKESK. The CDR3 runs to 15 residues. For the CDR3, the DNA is TGTGCCAGCAGCCAAGGTTACAGGGGGAATTCACCCCTCCACTTT. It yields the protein CASSQGYRGNSPLHF.

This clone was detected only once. The CDR3 sequence: CASGFLPTGELFF. CDR3 nucleotides: TGTGCTAGTGGTTTTCTCCCCACCGGGGAGCTGTTTTTT. V and J are TRBV12-5 and TRBJ2-2, with D uncertain. This CDR3 has 13 amino acids. The ends were cut back, 3 bases at V and 4 bases at J, with 6 bases in the middle. Germline CDR1 reads LGHNT; CDR2 reads FRNRAP.

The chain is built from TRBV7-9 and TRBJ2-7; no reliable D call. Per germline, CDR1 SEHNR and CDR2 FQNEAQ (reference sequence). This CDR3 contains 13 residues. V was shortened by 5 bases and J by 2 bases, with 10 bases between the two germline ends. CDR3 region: CASSPTTTYEQYF. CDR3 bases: TGTGCCAGCAGCCCTACTACTACCTACGAGCAGTACTTC.

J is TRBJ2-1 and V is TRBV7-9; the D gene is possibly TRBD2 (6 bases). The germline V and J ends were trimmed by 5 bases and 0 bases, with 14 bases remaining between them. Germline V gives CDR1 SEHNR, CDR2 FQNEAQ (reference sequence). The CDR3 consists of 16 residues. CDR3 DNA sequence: TGTGCCAGCAGCCGAACTAGCACAAGCTCCTACAATGAGCAGTTCTTC. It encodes CASSRTSTSSYNEQFF.

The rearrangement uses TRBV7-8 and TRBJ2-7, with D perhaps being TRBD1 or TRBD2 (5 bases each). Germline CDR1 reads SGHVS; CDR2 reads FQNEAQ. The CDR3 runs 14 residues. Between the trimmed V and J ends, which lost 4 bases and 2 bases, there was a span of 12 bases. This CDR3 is CASSSRDGPYEQYF. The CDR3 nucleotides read TGTGCCAGCAGCTCCCGGGACGGTCCCTACGAGCAGTACTTC.

CDR3 residues: CASSLAPRGHNEQFF. CDR3 nucleotides: TGTGCCAGCAGCTTAGCGCCCCGGGGTCACAATGAGCAGTTCTTC. V gene TRBV7-2 combines with J gene TRBJ2-1, with D possibly matching TRBD2 (5 bases). CDR1 is SGHTA, CDR2 FQGNSA, per germline. Between the trimmed V and J ends, which lost 0 bases and 5 bases, there was a span of 11 bases. CDR3 length equals 15 residues.

As DNA, the CDR3 is TGTGCCAGCAGCCCAGGAGGACTAGCGGGGTTCCAAGAGACCCAGTACTTC. It encodes CASSPGGLAGFQETQYF. The chain combines TRBV11-2 with TRBJ2-5; 12 bases fit TRBD2. CDR1 and CDR2 from the germline V gene are SGHAT and FQNNGV. The CDR3 contains 17 residues. The V gene end was trimmed by 5 bases and the J gene end by 1 base; junction bases not matched to a gene: 8.

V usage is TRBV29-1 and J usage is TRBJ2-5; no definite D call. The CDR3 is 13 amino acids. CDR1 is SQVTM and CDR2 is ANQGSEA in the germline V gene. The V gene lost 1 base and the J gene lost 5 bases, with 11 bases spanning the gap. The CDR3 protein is CSVEGRRFETQYF. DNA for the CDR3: TGCAGCGTTGAAGGGAGAAGATTTGAGACCCAGTACTTC.

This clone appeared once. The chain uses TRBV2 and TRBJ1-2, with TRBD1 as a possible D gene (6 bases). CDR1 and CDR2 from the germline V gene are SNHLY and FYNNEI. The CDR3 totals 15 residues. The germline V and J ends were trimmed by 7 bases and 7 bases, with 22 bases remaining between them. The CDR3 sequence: CASTGARGALSGYTF. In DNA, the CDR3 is TGTGCCAGCACTGGAGCGCGGGGGGCTTTAAGTGGCTACACCTTC.